The present T cell receptor beta chain was sequenced within a study of T cells in Graves' hyperthyroidism and ophthalmopathy. Study at large: Prior to any treatment, at the point of initial diagnosis, peripheral blood was collected. General study results and limits: Blood held most thyroid clonotypes expanded above 0.001 frequency.

What was amplified from RNA transcripts were TCR beta CDR3 regions. The HTBI primer set drove a first-round RT-PCR of the TCR CDR3. TCRdb re-derived calls from the multiplex PCR reads in MiXCR, one entry per CDR3 protein. The sample carries fewer than 450,000 distinct CDR3 sequences, about 17% recorded once. Worth noting for this clonotype: Its antigen remains unidentified.

The CDR3 is 14 residues long. Germline-derived CDR1 and CDR2 are SNHLY and FYNNEI. Unmatched junction bases numbered 6, after V lost 8 bases and J lost 4 bases. Uncontrolled infection, other autoimmune disease, pregnancy or lactation led to exclusion. Cells are PBMCs isolated from more than 8.5 ml of fresh blood. The chain couples TRBV2 to TRBJ2-3; TRBD2 matches 10 bases. The clonotype originates from a woman aged 25 to 39 with Graves' hyperthyroidism that later progressed to Graves' ophthalmopathy. The sample consisted of blood. The CDR3 protein is CASGRLAGSDTQYF. The CDR3 nucleotides are TGTGCCAGCGGAAGACTAGCGGGTTCAGATACGCAGTATTTT.